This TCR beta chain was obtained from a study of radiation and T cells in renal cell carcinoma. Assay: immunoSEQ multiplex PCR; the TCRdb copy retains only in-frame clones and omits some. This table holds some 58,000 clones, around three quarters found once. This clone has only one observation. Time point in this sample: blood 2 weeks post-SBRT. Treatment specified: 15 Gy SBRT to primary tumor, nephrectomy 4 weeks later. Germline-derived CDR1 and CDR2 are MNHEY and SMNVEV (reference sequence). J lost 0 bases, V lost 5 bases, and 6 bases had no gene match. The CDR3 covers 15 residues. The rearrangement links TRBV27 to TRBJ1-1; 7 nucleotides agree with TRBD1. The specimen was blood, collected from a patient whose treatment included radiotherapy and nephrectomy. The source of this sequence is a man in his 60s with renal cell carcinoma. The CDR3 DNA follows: TGTGCCAGCAGTGAACAGGGGTCCTTGAACACTGAAGCTTTCTTT. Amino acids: CASSEQGSLNTEAFF.